This T cell receptor beta chain was identified during a study of persistence of HIV-infected CD4 T cells. Background on the study: Multiple blood draws of up to about 180 mL, except two donors with single leukapheresis.

Germline CDR1 reads WSHSY; CDR2 reads SAAADI. This CDR3 is 15 amino acids long. V was clipped by 4 bases and J by 7 bases, with 19 bases between them. Sequencing used immunoSEQ version 4 in survey mode. Genomic DNA was diluted to around 10 ng/uL, up to roughly 1 ug per sample. Libraries were prepared by immunoSEQ multiplex PCR; TCRdb keeps only in-frame clonotypes and omits some of them. The repertoire includes 64,000 or so clones, about 81% of them detected once, and under 2% sits in the top ten. Cells were stimulated with overlapping HIV-1 Gag 15-mer peptides. CD40L/CD69 double-negative CD45RO-high memory CD4+ T cells were collected. CD4+ T cell counts exceeded 400 cells/uL; CMV serology was positive. As concerns this clone: What it binds is not known.

General study points: Compared with CD3/CD28-stimulated cells, CMV- and Gag-responding cells showed lower TCRbeta richness.

This sequence joins TRBV10-2 and TRBJ1-1, with D maybe TRBD1 (5 bases). This material consisted of CD4+ T cells sorted from PBMCs after roughly 18-hour stimulation, taken from a patient who received antiretroviral therapy. This sequence originates from an adult man with HIV who was CMV-seropositive. CDR3 nucleotides: TGCGCCAGCAGTGTTCGGGCAGGGAAAATTGGTGAAGCTTTCTTT. Translation gives CASSVRAGKIGEAFF.